These 21 T cell receptor beta chains share one sample of origin, sequenced in a study of metastatic and nonmetastatic thyroid tumors (dated by TCRdb to 2020 to 2021). No treatment had been received by any patient before thyroid surgery. Libraries were constructed by PCR. The sequencer was an Illumina HiSeq 4000. TCRdb ran its own pipeline on the public reads, namely fastp trimming at Q25 and MiXCR clone calling, and kept in-frame beta chains. The sample table contains about 16,000 clones; only one count was recorded for under 30% of them. The ten most abundant clones make up approximately 11% of the sample. The sequencing input was blood. These receptors came from a male donor with papillary thyroid cancer or a benign thyroid nodule (not recorded which). Some clones in this sample may be carry-over from other donors' samples.

This clone was detected ten times or more. Possible read error: a much larger clone is one base away. This chain joins TRBV6-4 and TRBJ2-1; TRBD2 matches 11 bases. CDR3 length: 14 amino acids. Per the germline V gene, CDR1 is MRHNA and CDR2 is SNTAGT. Unmatched junction bases numbered 4, after V lost 5 bases and J lost 7 bases. The CDR3 DNA sequence: TGTGCCAGCAGTAAACTAGCGGGAGCTAATGAGCAGTTCTTC. Translating it yields CASSKLAGANEQFF.

Ten or more counts support this clone. The chain links TRBV25-1 to TRBJ2-3; a possible D gene is TRBD1 (6 bases). CDR1 is MGHDK and CDR2 is SYGVNS in the germline V gene. Trimming stripped 1 base from V and 0 bases from J, with 11 bases between. This CDR3 spans 16 amino acids. In nucleotides, the CDR3 is TGTGCCAGCAGTGAATTGGGGGCCCTTAGCACAGATACGCAGTATTTT. Amino acid sequence: CASSELGALSTDTQYF.

This clone showed up just a few times. This sequence joins TRBV12-3 or TRBV12-4 and TRBJ2-1; 8 positions agree with TRBD2. The CDR3 sequence is 15 residues long. J was trimmed by 4 bases and V by 0 bases; bases with no gene match: 2. This CDR3 reads CASSLASGVYNEQFF. DNA for the CDR3: TGTGCCAGCAGTTTAGCTAGCGGGGTTTACAATGAGCAGTTCTTC.

This clone appeared many times. CDR3 sequence (DNA): TGTGCCAGCAGCGTCGGGGGAGGCACTGAAGCTTTCTTT. Translated, it gives CASSVGGGTEAFF. V usage is TRBV5-6 and J usage is TRBJ1-1, with D perhaps matching TRBD1 (5 bases). The CDR3 loop spans 13 amino acids. Per the germline V gene, CDR1 is SGHDT and CDR2 is YYEEEE. The ends were cut back, 4 bases at V and 4 bases at J, with 11 bases in the middle.

This clone counts as medium-sized. The chain uses TRBV6-1 and TRBJ1-2; no clear D gene. Germline CDR1 MNHNS, CDR2 SASEGT. The CDR3 runs 13 residues. V was cut by 5 bases and J by 8 bases, with 15 bases left in between. The CDR3 is CASSFRLRGGYTF. The CDR3 DNA reads TGTGCCAGCAGTTTCCGCCTGCGGGGAGGCTACACCTTC.

This clone was picked up many times. This chain connects TRBV30 to TRBJ2-3; D unclear. In germline, CDR1 is GTSNPN, CDR2 SVGIG (reference sequence). V was shortened by 2 bases and J by 3 bases, with 12 bases between the two germline ends. The CDR3 is 14 residues long. CDR3 sequence reads: CAWSSVPFTDTQYF. The CDR3 DNA is TGTGCCTGGAGTTCGGTCCCCTTTACAGATACGCAGTATTTT.

CDR3 sequence (DNA): TGCGCCAGCAGCTGGTCTATCGGGAGTGGCGCAGATACGCAGTATTTT. Its protein is CASSWSIGSGADTQYF. V usage is TRBV5-1 and J usage is TRBJ2-3; D is perhaps TRBD2 (6 bases). Germline V CDR1 and CDR2: SGHRS, YFSETQ. The length of the CDR3 is 16 residues. With 3 bases removed from V and 4 bases from J, the gap between germline ends came to 18 bases.

This chain links TRBV5-1 with TRBJ1-1; D uncertain. The CDR3 has 14 amino acids. V dropped 1 base and J dropped 0 bases, with 7 bases sitting between them. Germline values: CDR1 SGHRS, CDR2 YFSETQ. For the CDR3, the DNA is TGCGCCAGCAGCTTGTTTGACTTGAACACTGAAGCTTTCTTT. It translates to CASSLFDLNTEAFF.

V usage is TRBV12-3 or TRBV12-4 and J usage is TRBJ2-5; D perhaps matches TRBD1 (5 bases). The CDR3 consists of 14 residues. V lost 5 bases to trimming and J lost 5 bases, with 15 bases between them. The CDR3 sequence: CASSRSTAGETQYF. The CDR3 nucleotides read TGTGCCAGCAGTCGGTCTACCGCAGGGGAGACCCAGTACTTC.

This clone was seen ten or more times. The rearrangement uses TRBV20-1 and TRBJ2-3; TRBD2 aligns across 10 bases. V was pared by 6 bases and J by 5 bases, with 8 bases of the junction left unmatched. Germline CDR1 reads DFQATT; CDR2 reads SNEGSKA (reference sequence). The CDR3 contains 14 residues. In nucleotides, the CDR3 is TGCAGTGCACTAAGCGGGAGGGCCGGAGATACGCAGTATTTT. It encodes CSALSGRAGDTQYF.

This clone was recorded many times. The rearrangement links TRBV7-3 to TRBJ2-2; D uncertain. The V gene lost 2 bases and the J gene lost 2 bases, with 9 bases spanning the gap. The CDR3 length is 15 residues. Germline assignment: CDR1 SGHTA and CDR2 FQGTGA. The CDR3 loop reads CASSLYSGNTGELFF. DNA for the CDR3: TGTGCCAGCAGCTTATATAGTGGTAACACCGGGGAGCTGTTTTTT.

This clone was recorded many times. The CDR3 region is CASSPGTGNTEAFF. The DNA for the CDR3 is TGTGCCAGCAGTCCCGGGACAGGGAACACTGAAGCTTTCTTT. The gene calls are TRBV28 and TRBJ1-1, with 8 bases aligning to TRBD1. From germline, CDR1 is MDHEN and CDR2 SYDVKM. J lost 1 base, V lost 5 bases, and 3 bases had no gene match. This CDR3 comprises 14 residues.

This clone was observed at least ten times. The chain employs TRBV20-1 and TRBJ2-2; D possibly corresponds to TRBD1 (5 bases). This CDR3 spans 14 amino acids. V lost 0 bases to trimming and J lost 6 bases, with 11 bases between them. Germline CDR1 is DFQATT and CDR2 is SNEGSKA (reference sequence). CDR3 sequence (DNA): TGCAGTGCTAGAGATGACAGAGTCGCCGGGGAGCTGTTTTTT. It yields the protein CSARDDRVAGELFF.

This clone occurred many times. CDR3: CASSAGLEADTQYF. CDR3 nucleotides: TGCGCCAGCAGTGCGGGACTAGAGGCAGATACGCAGTATTTT. V and J are TRBV10-1 and TRBJ2-3, with TRBD2 matching over 8 bases. Germline V gene lookup returns CDR1 WNHNN and CDR2 SYGVQD (reference sequence). Trimming cost V 4 bases and J 4 bases; bases outside gene matches: 4. The CDR3 loop spans 14 amino acids.

This clone came up many times. The chain is built from TRBV6-6 and TRBJ2-3, with no clear D. V gave up 3 bases and J gave up 0 bases, with 10 bases separating them. Per germline, CDR1 MNHNY and CDR2 SVGAGI (reference sequence). This CDR3 spans 15 amino acids. CDR3 coding DNA: TGTGCCAGCAGTTATTCTCAGTTTAGCACAGATACGCAGTATTTT. It is translated as CASSYSQFSTDTQYF.

A note on this clone: The junction does not match germline at one end; this may be a read error. This rearrangement joins TRBV6-1 to TRBJ2-1; TRBD2 is a possible D gene (6 bases). Germline CDR1 reads MNHNS; CDR2 reads SASEGT. The length of the CDR3 is 13 residues. This CDR3 reads CAISRGNWHQQFF. The DNA for the CDR3 is TGTGCCATCAGTCGGGGGAATTGGCATCAGCAGTTCTTC.

This clone was seen a few times. The rearrangement joins TRBV30 to TRBJ2-7; tentative D call: TRBD1 (5 bases). Germline CDR1 GTSNPN, CDR2 SVGIG (reference sequence). V lost 4 bases and J lost 0, with 10 bases in between. The CDR3 loop spans 13 amino acids. The CDR3 DNA follows: TGTGCCTGGACTGACAGTTACTCCTACGAGCAGTACTTC. The encoded protein is CAWTDSYSYEQYF.

This clone is medium-sized in the sample. The chain links TRBV5-1 to TRBJ1-4; 8 bases map to TRBD1. The germline V gene encodes CDR1 SGHRS and CDR2 YFSETQ. V lost 4 bases, J lost 0 bases, and 8 bases stayed unmatched. The CDR3 totals 17 residues. CDR3 bases: TGCGCCAGCAGCCGAACAGGGGGGCCTGCAACTAATGAAAAACTGTTTTTT. Translating gives CASSRTGGPATNEKLFF.

The chain is built from TRBV11-3 and TRBJ2-7; 8 positions agree with TRBD2. This CDR3 contains 16 residues. Germline V gene sequence: CDR1 SGHNT, CDR2 YENEEA. V was pared by 1 base and J by 8 bases, with 13 bases of the junction left unmatched. In DNA, the CDR3 is TGTGCCAGCAGCTTAGTGTCCCCCCCGGGCGGGGGGCAGCAGTACTTC. Translating it yields CASSLVSPPGGGQQYF.

This clone was seen repeatedly, ten times or more. This chain joins TRBV5-4 and TRBJ2-2; D unresolved. V shed 4 bases and J shed 4 bases, with 11 bases lying between them. The CDR3 covers 14 residues. CDR1 is SGHNT and CDR2 is YYREEE in the germline V gene (reference sequence). CDR3 region: CASSRGSFTGELFF. For the CDR3, the DNA is TGTGCCAGCAGCCGAGGATCATTCACCGGGGAGCTGTTTTTT. The full variable domain, in which reference TRBV5-4 and TRBJ2-2 provide the parts outside the CDR3, is ETGVTQSPTHLIKTRGQQVTLRCSSQSGHNTVSWYQQALGQGPQFIFQYYREEENGRGNFPPRFSGLQFPNYSSELNVNALELDDSALYLCASSRGSFTGELFFGEGSRLTVL.

This clone was seen more than once but under ten times. J is TRBJ2-7 and V is TRBV29-1, with D possibly being TRBD2 (7 bases). Germline CDR1 SQVTM, CDR2 ANQGSEA. V lost 6 bases and J 5 bases, leaving 14 bases between the germline ends. This CDR3 contains 12 residues. CDR3 protein: CSVDSGGDEQYF. The CDR3 DNA reads as TGCAGCGTGGACTCGGGGGGCGACGAGCAGTACTTC.